The 18 T cell receptor beta chains below all came from one sample that was sequenced in a study of Graves' ophthalmopathy and Graves' hyperthyroidism. Beta-chain TCR CDR3 regions were amplified from RNA transcripts. HTBI primers primed a first-round RT-PCR, and a second-round multiplex PCR followed. TCRdb reanalysed the multiplex PCR reads using MiXCR and keeps one entry per CDR3 protein. This repertoire shows about 380,000 distinct CDR3 sequences, less than 20% found once; its top ten account for roughly 7%. The sample was peripheral blood. The receptor set was obtained from a woman under 30 with stable Graves' hyperthyroidism.

There are many counts of this clonotype. The chain carries TRBV12-3 or TRBV12-4 and TRBJ2-5; tentatively, D is TRBD1 (6 bases). The CDR3 sequence is 14 residues long. The ends were cut back, 5 bases at V and 3 bases at J, with 13 bases in the middle. The CDR3 nucleotides read TGTGCCAGCAGTACCCCAGGGGTTGAAGAGACCCAGTACTTC. Protein sequence: CASSTPGVEETQYF.

This clonotype was observed at least ten times. The V and J genes are TRBV19 and TRBJ1-1; TRBD1 is a possible D gene (5 bases). Germline V gene data show CDR1 as LNHDA and CDR2 as SQIVND (reference sequence). The length of the CDR3 is 15 residues. Between the trimmed V and J ends, which lost 5 bases and 4 bases, there was a span of 17 bases. CDR3 nucleotides: TGTGCCAGTAGTCCCCGCGGGGGGTCGGTCACTGAAGCTTTCTTT. Its translation: CASSPRGGSVTEAFF.

This clonotype showed up just a few times. The chain recombines TRBV18 with TRBJ1-2; 10 bases fit TRBD1. The CDR3 extends over 16 amino acids. CDR1 is KGHSH, CDR2 LQKENI, per germline. V shed 1 base, J shed 8 bases, and the junction held 10 bases outside the gene matches. CDR3 amino acids: CASSPRQGADRGGYTF. CDR3 nucleotides: TGTGCCAGCTCACCACGACAGGGGGCTGATCGAGGGGGCTACACCTTC.

There are many counts of this clonotype. The chain is built from TRBV27 and TRBJ1-1; 7 nucleotides line up with TRBD1. The CDR3 totals 15 residues. Per the germline V gene, CDR1 is MNHEY and CDR2 is SMNVEV (reference sequence). Germline trimming cut 5 bases from V and 1 base from J; bases unmatched to any gene: 7. CDR3 in DNA: TGTGCCAGCAGTGCCAGAAGGGGGCCGAACACTGAAGCTTTCTTT. Protein product: CASSARRGPNTEAFF.

The chain employs TRBV19 and TRBJ1-2; no clear D. The CDR3 runs 13 residues. The V gene lost 5 bases and the J gene lost 6 bases, with 13 bases spanning the gap. CDR1 and CDR2 (germline): LNHDA, SQIVND (reference sequence). CDR3 in amino acids: CASSSYREDGYTF. The CDR3 DNA follows: TGTGCCAGTAGTTCTTATCGGGAGGATGGCTACACCTTC.

There are a few counts of this clonotype. The chain is built from TRBV19 and TRBJ1-6; no clear D. Germline loops: CDR1 LNHDA, CDR2 SQIVND (reference sequence). V lost 6 bases to trimming and J lost 10 bases, with 10 bases between them. There are 12 residues in the CDR3. Here the CDR3 DNA reads TGTGCCAGTAGGACGAGACACTCACCCCTCCACTTT. Encoded protein: CASRTRHSPLHF.

This clonotype was detected ten times or more. This chain joins TRBV20-1 and TRBJ1-1; possibly TRBD1 for D (6 bases). Per germline, CDR1 DFQATT and CDR2 SNEGSKA (reference sequence). The V gene lost 3 bases and the J gene lost 0 bases, with 8 bases spanning the gap. The CDR3 contains 13 residues. The CDR3: CSARDRLNTEAFF. CDR3 DNA: TGCAGTGCTAGGGACAGATTGAACACTGAAGCTTTCTTT.

This clonotype was observed many times. With a much larger clone just one base away, this may be a read error. The rearrangement uses TRBV15 and TRBJ1-1; D is undetermined. CDR1 and CDR2 (germline): LNHNV, YYDKDF (reference sequence). This CDR3 is built from 14 residues. The CDR3 sequence is CATSSHRGPTGAFF. CDR3 nucleotide sequence: TGTGCCACCAGCAGCCATAGAGGGCCCACTGGAGCTTTCTTT.

Ten or more counts support this clonotype. CDR3 residues: CASSEAESTITF. Here the CDR3 DNA reads TGTGCCAGCAGTGAAGCGGAGTCGACGATAACCTTC. The chain combines TRBV6-1 with TRBJ1-2, with D hard to call. V was clipped by 0 bases and J by 14 bases, with 13 bases between them. The CDR3 spans 12 residues. Germline V gene data show CDR1 as MNHNS and CDR2 as SASEGT.

The table lists this clonotype with a few counts. V gene TRBV5-8 combines with J gene TRBJ1-2; 7 bases are shared with TRBD1. The junction had 8 bases not matched to a gene; V was cut back by 4 bases and J by 2 bases. The CDR3 totals 15 residues. Germline CDR1 reads SGHTS; CDR2 reads YDEGEE. CDR3 nucleotides: TGTGCCAGCAGCGGGGTGGGACAGCCCAACTATGGCTACACCTTC. Its protein product is CASSGVGQPNYGYTF.

This clonotype was counted many times. The chain employs TRBV19 and TRBJ2-2; D is possibly TRBD1 or TRBD2 (6 bases each). CDR3 length equals 20 residues. The germline CDR1 and CDR2 sequences are LNHDA and SQIVND (reference sequence). V shed 5 bases and J shed 3 bases, with 28 bases lying between them. CDR3 nucleotides: TGTGCCAGTAGTGCTGGCCTAGGGGGGCCTAAGAAGGGAGACACCGGGGAGCTGTTTTTT. This encodes CASSAGLGGPKKGDTGELFF.

This clonotype was seen at least ten times. J is TRBJ1-5 and V is TRBV6-5, with 7 bases that match TRBD1. Germline V lookup: CDR1 MNHEY, CDR2 SVGAGI. The CDR3 consists of 17 residues. V lost 2 bases and J lost 5; bases outside the gene matches: 12. CDR3 DNA: TGTGCCAGCAGTTACGGGCCCACAGGGGAGGTAGATCAGCCCCAGCATTTT. This codes for CASSYGPTGEVDQPQHF.

Ten or more counts support this clonotype. V is TRBV10-3 and J is TRBJ1-2; D is ambiguous. Germline V gives CDR1 ENHRY, CDR2 SYGVKD. With 7 bases removed from V and 6 bases from J, the gap between germline ends came to 15 bases. The CDR3 is made up of 13 amino acids. CDR3 amino acids: CAINGAGVDGYTF. For the CDR3, the DNA is TGTGCCATCAACGGAGCCGGGGTTGATGGCTACACCTTC.

Details on this clonotype: This may be a read error, as it is one base from a much larger clone. V is TRBV20-1 and J is TRBJ1-1, with D perhaps matching TRBD1 (6 bases). CDR1 and CDR2 from the germline V gene are DFQATT and SNEGSKA (reference sequence). With 5 bases removed from V and 7 bases from J, the gap between germline ends came to 20 bases. This CDR3 spans 14 amino acids. The CDR3 DNA reads TGCAGTGCTTCCCTCACAGGGACGGTCCGTGAAGCTTTCTTT. This translates into CSASLTGTVREAFF.

In its sample, this clonotype was seen many times. The CDR3 DNA reads as TGCAGTGCTAGAGTGGGGGGGACAGGGAACGAGCAGTACTTC. Its translation: CSARVGGTGNEQYF. The V and J genes are TRBV20-1 and TRBJ2-7; TRBD1 aligns across 9 bases. V lost 1 base, J lost 5 bases, and 6 bases stayed unmatched. The CDR3 runs 14 residues. Germline assignment: CDR1 DFQATT and CDR2 SNEGSKA (reference sequence).

The chain links TRBV6-4 to TRBJ1-6, with 12 bases aligning to TRBD1. CDR3 length: 17 amino acids. Germline loops: CDR1 MRHNA, CDR2 SNTAGT. Trimming took 6 bases from V and 9 from J; bases not matched to a gene: 12. The CDR3 protein is CASSQAGQGAPGSPLHF. For the CDR3, the DNA is TGTGCCAGCAGCCAGGCGGGACAGGGGGCGCCAGGTTCACCCCTCCACTTT.

This clonotype was observed many times. The chain employs TRBV6-1 and TRBJ2-5, with 7 bases matching TRBD1. The CDR3 consists of 14 residues. Trimming at V came to 3 bases and at J to 5 bases, leaving 6 bases not matched to a gene. From germline, CDR1 is MNHNS and CDR2 SASEGT. CDR3 sequence: CASSETGMGETQYF. The CDR3 region has the DNA TGTGCCAGCAGTGAGACAGGGATGGGTGAGACCCAGTACTTC.

This clonotype was seen many times. Relative to the germline gene, one junction end is altered; a read error may explain this. The V gene is TRBV19, the J gene TRBJ1-1; tentative D call: TRBD1 (5 bases). Germline CDR1 is LNHDA and CDR2 is SQIVND (reference sequence). The length of the CDR3 is 12 residues. CDR3 sequence: CASSIVGREGFF. In DNA form, the CDR3 reads TGTGCCAGTAGTATAGTCGGCAGGGAAGGTTTCTTT.